Each of the 24 T cell receptor beta chains below was sequenced from the same sample in a study of cytomegalovirus exposure and HLA in healthy donors. PCR involved 60 Vbeta and 13 Jbeta primers. Method: immunoSEQ multiplex PCR; TCRdb's copy keeps in-frame clones and lacks some. The sample comprises 200,000 to 250,000 clones, over 70% of which are singletons, and less than 3% rests with the top ten. Source material: PBMCs. Source of these receptors: a woman aged 55-69 years in good health and CMV-seropositive.

This chain connects TRBV5-5 to TRBJ2-1; 11 bases align to TRBD2. CDR3 length: 13 amino acids. The ends lost 4 bases at V and 15 bases at J; junction bases unmatched: 9. Germline CDR1 reads SGHKS; CDR2 reads YYEKEE (reference sequence). The CDR3 DNA reads TGTGCCAGCAGCGCAGGGACTAGCGGAGATCTGTTCTTC. Translated, it gives CASSAGTSGDLFF.

The V call is TRBV18, the J call TRBJ2-2; 13 nucleotides agree with TRBD2. CDR1 is KGHSH and CDR2 is LQKENI in the germline V gene. This CDR3 has 15 amino acids. V dropped 3 bases and J dropped 6; count of bases not matched to a gene: 1. The CDR3 bases are TGTGCCAGCTCACCTGGACTAGCGGGAGCCGGGGAGCTGTTTTTT. Its protein product is CASSPGLAGAGELFF.

V is TRBV5-5 and J is TRBJ1-1; 7 bases are shared with TRBD1. This CDR3 has 15 residues. With V trimmed by 4 bases and J by 4 bases, 10 bases remained unmatched. Germline V gene sequence: CDR1 SGHKS, CDR2 YYEKEE (reference sequence). CDR3 sequence: CASSQKGGMSTEAFF. The CDR3 DNA reads as TGTGCCAGCAGCCAAAAAGGGGGCATGAGCACTGAAGCTTTCTTT.

This clone was found once. The J gene is TRBJ1-1, the V gene TRBV5-1, with a possible D match to TRBD1 (5 bases). The CDR3 has 14 amino acids. Trimming took 4 bases from V and 6 from J, leaving 16 bases between them. The germline CDR1 and CDR2 sequences are SGHRS and YFSETQ. The DNA for the CDR3 is TGCGCCAGCAGCCTAAATGCAGGGTTCGCTGAAGCTTTCTTT. The encoded protein is CASSLNAGFAEAFF.

The J gene is TRBJ1-5, the V gene TRBV12-5; TRBD1 matches at 9 bases. This CDR3 is built from 15 residues. The V gene's germline CDR1 is LGHNT and CDR2 FRNRAP. Trimming removed 1 base from V and 5 bases from J; junction bases left unmatched: 3. For the CDR3, the DNA is TGTGCTAGTGGTTTGGGAACAGGGGGCCATCAGCCCCAGCATTTT. Translated, it gives CASGLGTGGHQPQHF.

The chain recombines TRBV5-4 with TRBJ2-5, with D maybe TRBD1 (5 bases). The length of the CDR3 is 13 residues. Trimming stripped 7 bases from V and 2 bases from J, with 12 bases between. Germline V gene data show CDR1 as SGHNT and CDR2 as YYREEE (reference sequence). The CDR3 DNA sequence: TGTGCCAGCGGCAGGGCACAACAAGAGACCCAGTACTTC. The encoded protein is CASGRAQQETQYF.

The chain has TRBV30 and TRBJ2-7; no clear D. CDR1 is GTSNPN, CDR2 SVGIG, per germline (reference sequence). The CDR3 sequence is 11 residues long. V dropped 1 base and J dropped 3 bases, with 4 bases sitting between them. This chain's CDR3 is CAWSAFYEQYF. DNA for the CDR3: TGTGCCTGGAGTGCCTTCTACGAGCAGTACTTC. Drawing the rest from reference TRBV30 and TRBJ2-7, the complete variable domain is SQTIHQWPATLVQPVGSPLSLECTVEGTSNPNLYWYRQAAGRGLQLLFYSVGIGQISSEVPQNLSASRPQDRQFILSSKKLLLSDSGFYLCAWSAFYEQYFGPGTRLTVT.

The chain recombines TRBV4-1 with TRBJ1-5, with a possible D match to TRBD1 (5 bases). Germline V gives CDR1 MGHRA, CDR2 YSYEKL. The CDR3 runs to 17 residues. The germline V and J ends were trimmed by 1 base and 4 bases, with 17 bases remaining between them. The CDR3 DNA follows: TGCGCCAGCAGCCAAGCGGGGGGTTCGGGAGGGAATCAGCCCCAGCATTTT. It specifies CASSQAGGSGGNQPQHF.

The rearrangement links TRBV19 to TRBJ1-5; D unclear. Trimming removed 8 bases from V and 2 bases from J, with 7 bases in between. Germline values: CDR1 LNHDA, CDR2 SQIVND (reference sequence). This CDR3 is 12 amino acids long. CDR3 amino acids: CASGRGNQPQHF. CDR3 coding DNA: TGTGCCAGTGGTCGAGGCAATCAGCCCCAGCATTTT.

For the CDR3, the DNA is TGTGCCAGCAGTGCGGACAGGGACACCGGGGAGCTGTTTTTT. Translating it yields CASSADRDTGELFF. The chain is built from TRBV27 and TRBJ2-2, with TRBD1 matching 8 bases. The CDR3 spans 14 residues. The J segment lost 3 bases and the V segment lost 5 bases, leaving 2 bases of the junction unmatched. Looked up from germline, CDR1 is MNHEY and CDR2 is SMNVEV (reference sequence).

This rearrangement joins TRBV7-6 to TRBJ1-4, with TRBD1 matching over 7 bases. Germline V gives CDR1 SGHVS, CDR2 FNYEAQ. The ends lost 3 bases at V and 4 bases at J; junction bases unmatched: 2. CDR3 length: 14 residues. CDR3 sequence reads: CASSLGQFNEKLFF. CDR3 nucleotide sequence: TGTGCCAGCAGCTTGGGACAGTTTAATGAAAAACTGTTTTTT.

The V gene is TRBV5-6, the J gene TRBJ1-1; a possible D gene is TRBD1 (6 bases). The CDR3 covers 14 residues. Germline V gives CDR1 SGHDT, CDR2 YYEEEE. V shed 4 bases and J shed 1 base, with 11 bases lying between them. The CDR3 nucleotides are TGTGCCAGCAGCAGGGGACACGCGAACACTGAAGCTTTCTTT. Protein sequence: CASSRGHANTEAFF.

The V and J genes are TRBV5-1 and TRBJ1-1; D is undetermined. Germline CDR1 reads SGHRS; CDR2 reads YFSETQ. The V end lost 0 bases, the J end lost 4 bases, and 7 bases lay between the germline ends. The CDR3 covers 13 residues. The CDR3 spells CASSLVRGTEAFF. The CDR3 DNA reads TGCGCCAGCAGCTTGGTCCGGGGCACTGAAGCTTTCTTT.

The chain carries TRBV15 and TRBJ2-3; no clear D gene. The CDR3 is 17 amino acids. Trimming removed 5 bases at V and 3 bases at J, with 21 bases between. Germline V lookup: CDR1 LNHNV, CDR2 YYDKDF (reference sequence). CDR3 nucleotide sequence: TGTGCCACCAGCGGAGCCCGGTTACTCCCCCCTACAGATACGCAGTATTTT. It codes for CATSGARLLPPTDTQYF.

The chain combines TRBV30 with TRBJ1-5; possible D gene TRBD1, 5 bases. Germline CDR1 is GTSNPN and CDR2 is SVGIG (reference sequence). Between the trimmed V and J ends, which lost 2 bases and 7 bases, there was a span of 12 bases. The CDR3 spans 13 residues. The CDR3 bases are TGTGCCTGGAGTCGGGGGGGGGAACAGCCCCAGCATTTT. Translated, it gives CAWSRGGEQPQHF.

The chain recombines TRBV6-5 with TRBJ1-2; 11 bases agree with TRBD1. V dropped 2 bases and J dropped 4; count of bases not matched to a gene: 6. Germline CDR1 reads MNHEY; CDR2 reads SVGAGI. CDR3 length equals 16 residues. The CDR3, as DNA: TGTGCCAGCAGTTACACCCGGACAGGGGGCGGCTATGGCTACACCTTC. Encoded protein: CASSYTRTGGGYGYTF.

The V gene is TRBV18, the J gene TRBJ1-6; 8 bases are a match to TRBD1. J lost 10 bases, V lost 4 bases, and 12 bases had no gene match. Germline V CDR1 and CDR2: KGHSH, LQKENI. CDR3 length: 16 amino acids. The CDR3 protein is CASSLNFDRGRSPLHF. CDR3 nucleotide sequence: TGTGCCAGCTCACTTAATTTCGACAGGGGCAGGTCACCCCTCCACTTT.

The chain couples TRBV2 to TRBJ2-7, with 13 bases identical to TRBD2. Germline V gives CDR1 SNHLY, CDR2 FYNNEI. The CDR3 runs 15 residues. Trimming took 3 bases from V and 6 from J; bases not matched to a gene: 5. CDR3 nucleotides: TGTGCCAGCAGTGAGCGGACTAGCGGGAGTTCCGAGCAGTACTTC. It codes for CASSERTSGSSEQYF.

The chain joins TRBV7-3 to TRBJ2-7; 8 bases are shared with TRBD1. The V gene's germline CDR1 is SGHTA and CDR2 FQGTGA. CDR3 length equals 15 residues. V was pared by 1 base and J by 5 bases, with 7 bases of the junction left unmatched. The CDR3 loop reads CASSLMGQGAHEQYF. CDR3 sequence (DNA): TGTGCCAGCAGCTTAATGGGGCAGGGGGCCCACGAGCAGTACTTC.

This chain joins TRBV11-2 and TRBJ2-7; 12 bases are a match to TRBD1. V shed 5 bases and J 9 bases; nucleotides not matched to a gene: 11. The CDR3 runs to 15 residues. CDR1 is SGHAT, CDR2 FQNNGV, per germline. Here the CDR3 reads CASSIGTGGEVGQYF. CDR3 DNA: TGTGCCAGCAGCATCGGGACAGGGGGCGAAGTGGGGCAGTACTTC.

This chain uses TRBV28 with TRBJ1-1, with no clear D. Germline V CDR1 and CDR2: MDHEN, SYDVKM. Trimming took off 8 bases at V and 4 bases at J, with 20 bases between the two ends. The CDR3 is 15 residues long. DNA of the CDR3: TGTGCCAGCCACCCCGGCAAAGGCGGCCGCACTGAAGCTTTCTTT. Its translation is CASHPGKGGRTEAFF.

J is TRBJ1-5 and V is TRBV28, with D possibly TRBD1 on 6 matching bases. The CDR3 loop spans 16 amino acids. The germline gives CDR1 MDHEN, CDR2 SYDVKM. V lost 1 base to trimming and J lost 7 bases, with 17 bases between them. CDR3 sequence: CASSLYHPPGVQPQHF. The CDR3 coding sequence is TGTGCCAGCAGTTTATATCATCCACCAGGGGTGCAGCCCCAGCATTTT.

This clone was seen only a few times. The chain links TRBV5-1 to TRBJ1-4; 8 bases are a match to TRBD1. This CDR3 spans 16 amino acids. Germline-derived CDR1 and CDR2 are SGHRS and YFSETQ. J gave up 3 bases and V 1 base, and 5 bases lay outside the gene matches. DNA of the CDR3: TGCGCCAGCAGCTTGAGCACAGGGGGGGCTAATGAAAAACTGTTTTTT. Residues: CASSLSTGGANEKLFF.

V gene TRBV2 combines with J gene TRBJ1-4; tentative D call: TRBD1 (5 bases). The germline V gene encodes CDR1 SNHLY and CDR2 FYNNEI. The length of the CDR3 is 12 residues. The CDR3 nucleotides read TGTGCAGGCGGGGCAGATAATGAAAAACTGTTTTTT. It translates to CAGGADNEKLFF.